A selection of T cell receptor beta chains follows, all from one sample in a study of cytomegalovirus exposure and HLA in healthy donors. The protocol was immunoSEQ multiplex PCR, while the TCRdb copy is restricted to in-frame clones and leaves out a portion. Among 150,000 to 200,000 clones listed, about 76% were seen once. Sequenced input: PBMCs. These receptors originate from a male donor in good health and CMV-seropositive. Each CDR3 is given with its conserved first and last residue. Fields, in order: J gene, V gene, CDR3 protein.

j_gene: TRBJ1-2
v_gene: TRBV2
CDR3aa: CASTELLHYGYTF

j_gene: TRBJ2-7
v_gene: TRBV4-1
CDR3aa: CASSQFMGATNSYEQYF

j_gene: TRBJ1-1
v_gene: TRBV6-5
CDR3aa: CASTKTPNTEAFF

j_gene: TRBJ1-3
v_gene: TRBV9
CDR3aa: CASSSPCRGTGGPFYTIYF

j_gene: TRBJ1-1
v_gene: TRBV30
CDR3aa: CAWSVLDRGLNTEAFF

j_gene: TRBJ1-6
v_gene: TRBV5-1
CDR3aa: CASSTGQGPNSPLHF

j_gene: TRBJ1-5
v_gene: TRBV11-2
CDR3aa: CASSLDQDRANQPQHF

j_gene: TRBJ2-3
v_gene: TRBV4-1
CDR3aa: CASSPAGRGPTDTQYF

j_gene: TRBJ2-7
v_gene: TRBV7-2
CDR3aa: CASSSRSVSPPYEQYF

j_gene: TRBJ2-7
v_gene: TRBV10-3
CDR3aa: CAISDIGQGAGEQYF

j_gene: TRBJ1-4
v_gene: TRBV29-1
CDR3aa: CSAGTSGEKLFF

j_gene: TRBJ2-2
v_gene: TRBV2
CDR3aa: CASSALGTLDTGELFF

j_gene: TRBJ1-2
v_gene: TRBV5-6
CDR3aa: CASSGTGGGYTF

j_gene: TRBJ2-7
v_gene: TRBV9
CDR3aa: CASSVGSPNYEQYF

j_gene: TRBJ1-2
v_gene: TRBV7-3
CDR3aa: CASSRSREGYGYTF

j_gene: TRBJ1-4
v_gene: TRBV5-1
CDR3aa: CASSLEAGAGEKLFF

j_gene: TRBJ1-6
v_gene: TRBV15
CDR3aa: CATSNDRGYNSPLHF

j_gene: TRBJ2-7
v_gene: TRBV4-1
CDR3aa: CASSQTSGSDYEQYF

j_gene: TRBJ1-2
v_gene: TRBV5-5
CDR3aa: CASSLYQGSEYGYTF

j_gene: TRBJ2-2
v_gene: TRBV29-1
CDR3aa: CSVQGGTGELFF

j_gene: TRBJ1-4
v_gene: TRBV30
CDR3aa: CAWSVRLVLGLVQGAREKLFF

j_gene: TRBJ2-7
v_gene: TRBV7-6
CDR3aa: CASSWRDRGYEQYF

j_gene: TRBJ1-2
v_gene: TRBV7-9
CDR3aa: CSSSPFTTGVTNYGYTF

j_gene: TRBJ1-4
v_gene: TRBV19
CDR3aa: CASSTRGVINEKLFF

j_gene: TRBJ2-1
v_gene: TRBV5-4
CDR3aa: CASSLRGDNEQFF

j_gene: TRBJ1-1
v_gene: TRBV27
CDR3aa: CASSLLGEVTEAFF

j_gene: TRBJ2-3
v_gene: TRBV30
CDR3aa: CAGQTSGGATQYF

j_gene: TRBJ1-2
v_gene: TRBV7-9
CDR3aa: CASSLEQGAGGYTF

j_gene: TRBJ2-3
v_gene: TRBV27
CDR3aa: CASRPVLASPLNTQYF

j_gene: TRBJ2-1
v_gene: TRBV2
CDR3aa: CASREGTSSYNEQFF

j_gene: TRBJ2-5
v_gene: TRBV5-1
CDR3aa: CASSLAPSGINQETQYF

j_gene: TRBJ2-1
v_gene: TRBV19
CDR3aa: CASSITPGHSYNEQFF

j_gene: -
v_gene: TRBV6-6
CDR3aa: CASSYSDNYEQYF

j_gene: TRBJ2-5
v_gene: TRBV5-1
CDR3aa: CASSYRDRGAGETQYF

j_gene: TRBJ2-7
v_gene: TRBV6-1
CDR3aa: CASSELSGTGGYEQYF

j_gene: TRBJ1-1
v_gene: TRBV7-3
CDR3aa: CASRIQANTEAFF

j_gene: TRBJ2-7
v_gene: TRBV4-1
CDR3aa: CASSPGTGLYEQYF

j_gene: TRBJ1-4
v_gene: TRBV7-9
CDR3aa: CASSLMGQASTNEKLFF

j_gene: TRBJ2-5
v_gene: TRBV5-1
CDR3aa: CASSLLQGRETQYF

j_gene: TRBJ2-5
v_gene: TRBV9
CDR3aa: CASSAASGATQYF

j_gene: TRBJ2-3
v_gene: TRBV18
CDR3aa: CASSRLAGEADTQYF

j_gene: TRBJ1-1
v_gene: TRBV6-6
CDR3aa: CASSHPGSEAFF

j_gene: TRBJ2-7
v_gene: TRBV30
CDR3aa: CAWSGGITYEQYF

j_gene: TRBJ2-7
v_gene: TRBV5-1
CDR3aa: CASSSQLQGAYEQYF

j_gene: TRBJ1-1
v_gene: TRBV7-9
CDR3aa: CASSLGRSEAEAFF

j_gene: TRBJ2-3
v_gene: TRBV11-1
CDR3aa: CASSSGSTDTQYF

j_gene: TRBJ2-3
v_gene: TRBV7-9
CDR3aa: CASSLELQGLQYF

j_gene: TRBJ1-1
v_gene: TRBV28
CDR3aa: CASGFSQGNTEAFF

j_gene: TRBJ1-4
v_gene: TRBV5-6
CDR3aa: CASLLTGTGDEKLFF

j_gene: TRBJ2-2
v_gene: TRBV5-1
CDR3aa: CASSRGTNTGELFF

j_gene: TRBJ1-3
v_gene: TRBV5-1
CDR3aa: CASSLGASGNTIYF